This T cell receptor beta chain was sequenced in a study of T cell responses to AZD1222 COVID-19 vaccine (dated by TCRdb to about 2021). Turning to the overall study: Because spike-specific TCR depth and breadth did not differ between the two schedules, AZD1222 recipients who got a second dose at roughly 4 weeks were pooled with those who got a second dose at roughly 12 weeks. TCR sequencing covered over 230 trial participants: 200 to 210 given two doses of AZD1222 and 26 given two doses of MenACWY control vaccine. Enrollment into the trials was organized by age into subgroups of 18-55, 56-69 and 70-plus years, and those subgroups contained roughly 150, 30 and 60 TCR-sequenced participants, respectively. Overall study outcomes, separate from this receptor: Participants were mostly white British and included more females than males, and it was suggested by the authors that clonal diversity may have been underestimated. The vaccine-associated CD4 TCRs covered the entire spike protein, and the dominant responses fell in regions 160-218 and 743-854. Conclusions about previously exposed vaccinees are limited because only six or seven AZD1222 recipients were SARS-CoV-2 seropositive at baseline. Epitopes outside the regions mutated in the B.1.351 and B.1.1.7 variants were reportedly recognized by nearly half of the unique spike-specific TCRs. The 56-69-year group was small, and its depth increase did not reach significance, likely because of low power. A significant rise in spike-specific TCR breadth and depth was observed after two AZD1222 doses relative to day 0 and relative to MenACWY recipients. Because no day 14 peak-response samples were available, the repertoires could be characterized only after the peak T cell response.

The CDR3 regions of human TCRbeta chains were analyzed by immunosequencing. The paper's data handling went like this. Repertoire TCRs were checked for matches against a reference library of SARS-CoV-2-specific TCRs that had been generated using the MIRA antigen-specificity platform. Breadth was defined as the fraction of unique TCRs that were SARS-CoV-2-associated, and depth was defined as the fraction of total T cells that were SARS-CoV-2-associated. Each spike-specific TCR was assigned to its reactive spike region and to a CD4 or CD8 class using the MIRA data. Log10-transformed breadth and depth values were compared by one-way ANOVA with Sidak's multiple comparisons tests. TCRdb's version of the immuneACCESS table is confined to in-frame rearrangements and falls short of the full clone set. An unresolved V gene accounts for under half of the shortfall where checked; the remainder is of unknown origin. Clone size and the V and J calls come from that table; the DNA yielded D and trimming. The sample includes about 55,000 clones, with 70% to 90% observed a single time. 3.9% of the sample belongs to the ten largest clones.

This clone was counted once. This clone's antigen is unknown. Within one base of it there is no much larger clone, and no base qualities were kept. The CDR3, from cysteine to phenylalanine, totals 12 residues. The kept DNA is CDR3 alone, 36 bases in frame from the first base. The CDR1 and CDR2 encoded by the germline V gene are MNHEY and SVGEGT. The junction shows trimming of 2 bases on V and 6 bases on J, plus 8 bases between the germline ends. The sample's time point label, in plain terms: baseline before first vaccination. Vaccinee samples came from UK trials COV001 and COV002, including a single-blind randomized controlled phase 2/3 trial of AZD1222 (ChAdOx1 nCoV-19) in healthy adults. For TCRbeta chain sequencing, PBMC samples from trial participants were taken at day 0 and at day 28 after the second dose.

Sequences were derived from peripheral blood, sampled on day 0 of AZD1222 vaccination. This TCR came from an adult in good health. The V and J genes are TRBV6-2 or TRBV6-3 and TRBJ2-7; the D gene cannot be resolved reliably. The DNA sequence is TGTGCCAGCAGTTACGAAGGGCTCGAGCAGTACTTC. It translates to CASSYEGLEQYF.